This T cell receptor (beta chain) came from a study of CXCR3-negative and CXCR3-positive naive CD8 T cells. Study-level results: Naive CXCR3-negative cells resembled naive CXCR3-positive cells in TRBV-TRBJ usage; memory cells differed.

The CDR3 loop spans 18 amino acids. Germline values: CDR1 LNHDA, CDR2 SQIVND (reference sequence). Those CD8+ T cells considered naive were CD45RO-CCR7+CD27+CD95-. In the case of this clonotype: Its cognate antigen is unknown.

The study made its TRB cDNA libraries by 5' RACE, adding UMI labels. TCRdb processed the 5' RACE reads again and assigns one entry to each CDR3 protein, with no DNA. This table lists over 6,500 distinct CDR3 sequences. The sequencing input was naive CXCR3- CD8+ T cells from blood. Indicated subset: CD45RO-CCR7+CD27+CD95- naive CD8+ T cells lacking CXCR3 (TNR3-). V usage is TRBV19 and J usage is TRBJ2-1; TCRdb returns TRBD2, unconfirmable since there is no DNA. The sequence came from a human donor in good health. Some clones in this sample may be carry-over from other donors' samples. The CDR3 protein is CASSIDSPTRSESDEQFF.